Listed below are T cell receptor beta chains from one sample, sequenced in a study of early T cells in non-severe SARS-CoV-2 infection. TCRdb redid the calling of the 5' RACE reads with MiXCR, one entry per CDR3 protein. The sample lists about 60,000 distinct CDR3 sequences, 9.1% seen once, with 3.2% in the top ten. The sample comprised whole blood. Receptor source: an adult who was a healthcare worker with PCR-confirmed SARS-CoV-2 infection or an uninfected control (not recorded which). Both conserved end residues are part of each CDR3. The D gene is left open where the match is weak. Clone size is not always given. Where it is, it says once, few, many or a class for expanded clones.

J: TRBJ2-5; V: TRBV6-1; D: TRBD1; size: many; DNA: TGTGCCAGCAGTGATCGGGACAGAAATGCCCAAGAGACCCAGTACTTC; CDR3: CASSDRDRNAQETQYF
J: TRBJ2-7; V: TRBV20-1; D: NA; size: many; DNA: TGCAGTGCCGCGGGCCAAGCCTACGAGCAGTACTTC; CDR3: CSAAGQAYEQYF
J: TRBJ2-7; V: TRBV5-5; D: TRBD1; size: NA; DNA: TGTGCCAGCAGCACACAGGGGGCCGGCTTCTACGAGCAGTACTTC; CDR3: CASSTQGAGFYEQYF
J: TRBJ1-4; V: TRBV28; D: NA; size: many; DNA: TGTGCCAGCAGTGCCCTCGGCAGGGGCGAAAAACTGTTTTTT; CDR3: CASSALGRGEKLFF
J: TRBJ2-2; V: TRBV11-1; D: TRBD2; size: few; DNA: TGTGCCAGCAGCGTTCGGGAGGGATCGAACACCGGGGAGCTGTTTTTT; CDR3: CASSVREGSNTGELFF
J: TRBJ2-7; V: TRBV2; D: NA; size: few; DNA: TGTGCCAGCAGTATTGACAGGAGCTCCTACGAGCAGTACTTC; CDR3: CASSIDRSSYEQYF
J: TRBJ2-7; V: TRBV3-2; D: NA; size: NA; DNA: TGTGCCAGCAGCCAAGATGTCAGTTCGGATGAAGTGGACGAGCAGTACTTC; CDR3: CASSQDVSSDEVDEQYF
J: TRBJ1-1; V: TRBV29-1; D: NA; size: NA; DNA: TGCAGCGTTGTTGGCCGGACAGCCGGGGTCACTGAAGCTTTCTTT; CDR3: CSVVGRTAGVTEAFF
J: TRBJ2-2; V: TRBV7-2; D: NA; size: many; DNA: TGTGCCAGCAGCTTAGTAGGTCGACGGGGCACCGGGGAGCTGTTTTTT; CDR3: CASSLVGRRGTGELFF
J: TRBJ2-1; V: TRBV12-3/TRBV12-4; D: NA; size: NA; DNA: TGTGCCAGCAGTTTTCTGACTAGTCGGCAGTTCTTC; CDR3: CASSFLTSRQFF
J: TRBJ1-5; V: TRBV2; D: NA; size: NA; DNA: TGTGCCAGCAGTCATAGCTCTGGAGACTATAGCAATCAGCCCCAGCATTTT; CDR3: CASSHSSGDYSNQPQHF
J: TRBJ2-3; V: TRBV12-3/TRBV12-4; D: TRBD1; size: many; DNA: TGTGCCAGCAGTCCCGGGACAGCATCTAGCACAGATACGCAGTATTTT; CDR3: CASSPGTASSTDTQYF
J: TRBJ1-1; V: TRBV6-1; D: NA; size: few; DNA: TGTGCCAGCAGGCGGGGGAGAGAAACTGAAGCTTTCTTT; CDR3: CASRRGRETEAFF
J: TRBJ2-1; V: TRBV7-8; D: NA; size: NA; DNA: TGTGCCAGCAGCTTAGCGGGGATAGCAGCTGGGCAGTTCTTC; CDR3: CASSLAGIAAGQFF
J: TRBJ1-5; V: TRBV18; D: NA; size: NA; DNA: TGTGCCAGCTCACCCGACGATCAGCCCCAGCATTTT; CDR3: CASSPDDQPQHF
J: TRBJ2-5; V: TRBV5-4; D: TRBD2; size: few; DNA: TGTGCCAGCAGATCGACTAGCCTGGGCTTGGAGACCCAGTACTTC; CDR3: CASRSTSLGLETQYF
J: TRBJ2-5; V: TRBV10-3; D: NA; size: NA; DNA: TGTGCCATCAGTGAACTAGTCCAAGAGACCCAGTACTTC; CDR3: CAISELVQETQYF
J: TRBJ1-1; V: TRBV12-3/TRBV12-4; D: NA; size: many; DNA: TGTGCCAGTCAAGGATACATGAACACTGAAGCTTTCTTT; CDR3: CASQGYMNTEAFF
J: TRBJ2-3; V: TRBV5-1; D: TRBD2; size: few; DNA: TGCGCCAGCAGCTTGGGACTAGCGGGAGTCGGCACAGATACGCAGTATTTT; CDR3: CASSLGLAGVGTDTQYF
J: TRBJ2-3; V: TRBV6-6; D: NA; size: many; DNA: TGTGCCAGCAACCAGGGATCGGCGGGGCTTAGTCTAGGGACAGATACGCAGTATTTT; CDR3: CASNQGSAGLSLGTDTQYF
J: TRBJ1-3; V: TRBV6-5; D: NA; size: NA; DNA: TGTGCCAGCAGTGATCCGGGCGGTTATTTGGGAAACACCATATATTTT; CDR3: CASSDPGGYLGNTIYF
J: TRBJ2-3; V: TRBV29-1; D: NA; size: many; DNA: TGCAGCGTTGGTGAGGGGGGTGGTGATACGCAGTATTTT; CDR3: CSVGEGGGDTQYF
J: TRBJ1-1; V: TRBV18; D: TRBD1; size: many; DNA: TGTGCCAGCTCACCACGGACAGGCGAGAACACTGAAGCTTTCTTT; CDR3: CASSPRTGENTEAFF
J: TRBJ2-5; V: TRBV7-9; D: NA; size: few; DNA: TGTGCCAGCAGCCCGCTTTTCGAGTCGGCATTGAAAGAGACCCAGTACTTC; CDR3: CASSPLFESALKETQYF
J: TRBJ2-7; V: TRBV20-1; D: TRBD1; size: once; DNA: TGCAGTGCTAGAGTGGGACAGGGGAATTTTGGACTCTGGTACGAGCAGTACTTC; CDR3: CSARVGQGNFGLWYEQYF
J: TRBJ1-3; V: TRBV20-1; D: TRBD1; size: few; DNA: TGCAGTGCTAGAGTAGAAACAGGGGCGAACACCATATATTTT; CDR3: CSARVETGANTIYF